The 26 T cell receptor beta chains below come from one sample, sequenced in a study of blood T cell repertoires in COVID-19. Profiling relied on immunoSEQ multiplex PCR, and the TCRdb table lists in-frame clones only, not all of them. The top ten clones hold roughly 8% of a sample with 100,000 to 150,000 clones, around 89% of them seen once. Sample: peripheral blood. The receptors shown here come from a man aged 50 to 60 with acute or convalescent COVID-19.

This chain joins TRBV12-5 and TRBJ2-1; D is ambiguous. Trimming pared 1 base from V and 12 bases from J, leaving 19 bases between. The CDR3 contains 15 residues. Germline CDR1 is LGHNT and CDR2 is FRNRAP. In DNA form, the CDR3 reads TGTGCTAGTGGTTTGGGGCAGAATACAATGACTGGGCAGTTCTTC. Amino acids: CASGLGQNTMTGQFF.

The sample holds one count of this clone. This chain's CDR3 is CASSLGQGPQNTEAFF. The DNA for the CDR3 is TGTGCCAGCAGCTTGGGGCAGGGCCCCCAGAACACTGAAGCTTTCTTT. This sequence joins TRBV5-8 and TRBJ1-1, with a weak D call TRBD1 (5 bases). Germline values: CDR1 SGHTS, CDR2 YDEGEE. The CDR3 consists of 16 residues. The ends were cut back, 0 bases at V and 1 base at J, with 13 bases in the middle.

This clone was counted once. The chain links TRBV7-2 to TRBJ2-1; D uncertain. V lost 2 bases and J 3 bases, leaving 5 bases between the germline ends. Looked up from germline, CDR1 is SGHTA and CDR2 is FQGNSA. The CDR3 consists of 13 residues. Here the CDR3 reads CASSLPFYNEQFF. The CDR3 nucleotides read TGTGCCAGCAGCTTACCTTTCTACAATGAGCAGTTCTTC.

The genes are TRBV4-1 and TRBJ2-3, with TRBD2 matching 12 bases. Germline trimming cut 3 bases from V and 4 bases from J; bases unmatched to any gene: 8. The CDR3 runs 17 residues. Germline V CDR1 and CDR2: MGHRA, YSYEKL. DNA for the CDR3: TGCGCCAGCAGCCAGACTTCTAGCGGGAGGGCCCCAGATACGCAGTATTTT. Its translation is CASSQTSSGRAPDTQYF.

V usage is TRBV7-2 and J usage is TRBJ2-1; perhaps TRBD1 as D (5 bases). Germline values: CDR1 SGHTA, CDR2 FQGNSA. There are 13 residues in the CDR3. V was trimmed by 4 bases and J by 13 bases, leaving 17 bases between them. The CDR3 region is CASSSSSDSSQFF. CDR3 bases: TGTGCCAGCAGCTCCTCTTCCGACAGCTCCCAGTTCTTC.

V gene TRBV24-1 combines with J gene TRBJ1-5; D uncertain. The CDR3 runs 13 residues. Germline V gene data show CDR1 as KGHDR and CDR2 as SFDVKD. Trimming took 5 bases from V and 8 from J, leaving 12 bases between them. In nucleotides, the CDR3 is TGTGCCACCAGTGCCGGGGTAAGAGAGCCCCAGCATTTT. Its translation is CATSAGVREPQHF.

V usage is TRBV24-1 and J usage is TRBJ2-2; tentative D call: TRBD2 (5 bases). Germline CDR1 KGHDR, CDR2 SFDVKD. The CDR3 consists of 15 residues. V shed 0 bases and J shed 6 bases, with 10 bases lying between them. The CDR3, as DNA: TGTGCCACCAGTGATTTGAGTCTGGAGGCCGGGGAGCTGTTTTTT. It specifies CATSDLSLEAGELFF.

The chain couples TRBV12-3 or TRBV12-4 to TRBJ2-3; TRBD1 aligns across 7 bases. This CDR3 comprises 12 residues. With 9 bases clipped from V and 1 base from J, the junction kept 1 base outside the gene matches. The CDR3 region has the DNA TGTGCCAGTGGACAGGGCACAGATACGCAGTATTTT. Translated: CASGQGTDTQYF.

The CDR3 nucleotides read TGCAGCGTTCTCGACAGGATGCTTAACTATGGCTACACCTTC. This encodes CSVLDRMLNYGYTF. This chain uses TRBV29-1 with TRBJ1-2, with a tentative D call TRBD1 (6 bases). The V end was cut by 5 bases, the J end by 1 base, with 14 bases between. This CDR3 is built from 14 residues. The germline V gene encodes CDR1 SQVTM and CDR2 ANQGSEA.

This chain joins TRBV7-8 and TRBJ1-1; D not certain. This CDR3 has 15 amino acids. The germline V gene encodes CDR1 SGHVS and CDR2 FQNEAQ. Trimming took off 5 bases at V and 2 bases at J, with 15 bases between the two ends. The CDR3 sequence: CASSRRRVFNTEAFF. The CDR3 DNA is TGTGCCAGCAGCAGGCGCCGGGTTTTTAACACTGAAGCTTTCTTT.

The chain joins TRBV27 to TRBJ2-6; tentative D call: TRBD1 (6 bases). V lost 5 bases and J lost 0, with 8 bases in between. This CDR3 comprises 15 residues. Germline CDR1 MNHEY, CDR2 SMNVEV (reference sequence). This chain's CDR3 is CASSKDSSGANVLTF. The CDR3 nucleotides are TGTGCCAGCAGTAAGGACAGCTCTGGGGCCAACGTCCTGACTTTC.

J is TRBJ2-5 and V is TRBV27; 7 bases align to TRBD2. Per the germline V gene, CDR1 is MNHEY and CDR2 is SMNVEV (reference sequence). The J segment lost 5 bases and the V segment lost 2 bases, leaving 2 bases of the junction unmatched. The CDR3 loop spans 13 amino acids. The CDR3 here is CASSLVGGETQYF. CDR3 coding DNA: TGTGCCAGCAGTTTAGTGGGGGGGGAGACCCAGTACTTC.

V usage is TRBV4-3 and J usage is TRBJ2-2, with D tentatively TRBD1 (5 bases). The CDR3 is made up of 18 amino acids. With 0 bases removed from V and 5 bases from J, the gap between germline ends came to 19 bases. CDR1 LGHNA and CDR2 YSLEER come from the germline V gene. As DNA, the CDR3 is TGCGCCAGCAGCCAAGAACCGCCGACAGCCTCATGGACCGGGGAGCTGTTTTTT. It translates to CASSQEPPTASWTGELFF.

V and J are TRBV7-2 and TRBJ1-5; 9 nucleotides match TRBD1. This CDR3 contains 15 residues. After removal of 5 bases from V and 4 bases from J, the junction contained 6 bases not matched to a gene. CDR1 and CDR2 (germline): SGHTA, FQGNSA. This chain's CDR3 is CASSLFGQGNQPQHF. The CDR3, as DNA: TGTGCCAGCAGCCTATTCGGACAGGGGAATCAGCCCCAGCATTTT.

This chain joins TRBV19 and TRBJ1-4; D may be TRBD1 (6 bases). Trimming left V 3 bases short and J 2 bases short, with 10 bases between. The CDR3 covers 15 residues. CDR1 LNHDA and CDR2 SQIVND come from the germline V gene (reference sequence). CDR3 region: CASSILGATNEKLFF. In nucleotides, the CDR3 is TGTGCCAGTAGTATTTTGGGGGCGACTAATGAAAAACTGTTTTTT.

The chain is built from TRBV5-4 and TRBJ2-2, with 10 bases that match TRBD2. The J segment lost 4 bases and the V segment lost 4 bases, leaving 7 bases of the junction unmatched. Germline-derived CDR1 and CDR2 are SGHNT and YYREEE (reference sequence). CDR3 length equals 16 residues. CDR3 nucleotide sequence: TGTGCCAGCAGCCCACGGACTAGCGGCCCCACCGGGGAGCTGTTTTTT. Encoded protein: CASSPRTSGPTGELFF.

The J gene is TRBJ2-1, the V gene TRBV24-1; 9 bases line up with TRBD2. Trimming removed 0 bases from V and 4 bases from J; junction bases left unmatched: 3. Germline V lookup: CDR1 KGHDR, CDR2 SFDVKD. The CDR3 extends over 16 amino acids. CDR3 DNA: TGTGCCACCAGTGATTTGCGGGCGGGAGGGTACAATGAGCAGTTCTTC. This encodes CATSDLRAGGYNEQFF.

The chain is built from TRBV18 and TRBJ1-3; 7 bases map to TRBD1. After removal of 8 bases from V and 0 bases from J, the junction contained 10 bases not matched to a gene. The CDR3 is 16 residues long. CDR1 is KGHSH, CDR2 LQKENI, per germline. The CDR3 DNA reads TGTGCCAGCGTTGTCGGACAGGCTCACTCTGGAAACACCATATATTTT. Amino acids: CASVVGQAHSGNTIYF. Full variable domain (outside the CDR3, taken from reference TRBV18 and TRBJ1-3): NAGVMQNPRHLVRRRGQEARLRCSPMKGHSHVYWYRQLPEEGLKFMVYLQKENIIDESGMPKERFSAEFPKEGPSILRIQQVVRGDSAAYFCASVVGQAHSGNTIYFGEGSWLTVV.

The J gene is TRBJ1-1, the V gene TRBV2, with 7 bases identical to TRBD1. The ends lost 5 bases at V and 0 bases at J; junction bases unmatched: 6. CDR1 and CDR2 (germline): SNHLY, FYNNEI. This CDR3 is built from 15 residues. The CDR3 reads CASSRQGVMNTEAFF. The CDR3 DNA is TGTGCCAGCAGTAGACAGGGTGTTATGAACACTGAAGCTTTCTTT.

This chain links TRBV5-6 with TRBJ1-3; no clear D gene. Germline loops: CDR1 SGHDT, CDR2 YYEEEE. The CDR3 is made up of 14 amino acids. V lost 5 bases and J lost 0, with 9 bases in between. The CDR3 here is CASRSEASGNTIYF. The CDR3 coding sequence is TGTGCCAGCAGAAGCGAGGCCTCTGGAAACACCATATATTTT.

This chain connects TRBV10-3 to TRBJ2-3, with 10 bases aligning to TRBD2. CDR1 ENHRY and CDR2 SYGVKD come from the germline V gene. Germline trimming cut 6 bases from V and 5 bases from J; bases unmatched to any gene: 2. This CDR3 comprises 13 residues. The CDR3 loop reads CAIRGTSVDTQYF. CDR3 in DNA: TGTGCCATCAGGGGGACTAGCGTAGATACGCAGTATTTT.

J is TRBJ1-2 and V is TRBV2, with 7 nucleotides matching TRBD1. CDR1 is SNHLY, CDR2 FYNNEI, per germline. The V gene end was trimmed by 10 bases and the J gene end by 6 bases; junction bases not matched to a gene: 11. CDR3 length: 13 residues. CDR3 in DNA: TGTGCCATATTGAGGGACAGTTCCGATGGCTACACCTTC. Translation: CAILRDSSDGYTF.

The J gene is TRBJ2-2, the V gene TRBV5-1; 7 bases map to TRBD1. There are 16 residues in the CDR3. Germline-derived CDR1 and CDR2 are SGHRS and YFSETQ. J gave up 4 bases and V 3 bases, and 9 bases lay outside the gene matches. The CDR3 loop is CASSSRQGWGTGELFF. CDR3 nucleotides: TGCGCCAGCAGCTCCAGACAGGGCTGGGGCACCGGGGAGCTGTTTTTT.

The CDR3 region is CASRPPGGTAYNEQFF. As DNA, the CDR3 is TGCGCCAGCAGGCCTCCAGGAGGGACGGCATACAATGAGCAGTTCTTC. The J gene is TRBJ2-1, the V gene TRBV5-1, with D possibly being TRBD2 (6 bases). Germline CDR1 SGHRS, CDR2 YFSETQ. V was trimmed by 5 bases and J by 4 bases, leaving 19 bases between them. The CDR3 has 16 amino acids.

V is TRBV10-3 and J is TRBJ1-1; 8 bases line up with TRBD1. Germline CDR1 is ENHRY and CDR2 is SYGVKD. CDR3 length equals 15 residues. V lost 2 bases to trimming and J lost 4 bases; unmatched junction nucleotides: 6. CDR3 nucleotide sequence: TGTGCCATCAGTGAGCAGGGGGCGGTCGGCACTGAAGCTTTCTTT. The encoded protein is CAISEQGAVGTEAFF.

This rearrangement joins TRBV25-1 to TRBJ2-1; 7 positions match TRBD2. The J segment lost 9 bases and the V segment lost 3 bases, leaving 11 bases of the junction unmatched. CDR3 length: 15 amino acids. Looked up from germline, CDR1 is MGHDK and CDR2 is SYGVNS. The chain's CDR3 is CASSEGGKGGGEQFF. CDR3 nucleotides: TGTGCCAGCAGTGAGGGCGGGAAGGGCGGGGGTGAGCAGTTCTTC.